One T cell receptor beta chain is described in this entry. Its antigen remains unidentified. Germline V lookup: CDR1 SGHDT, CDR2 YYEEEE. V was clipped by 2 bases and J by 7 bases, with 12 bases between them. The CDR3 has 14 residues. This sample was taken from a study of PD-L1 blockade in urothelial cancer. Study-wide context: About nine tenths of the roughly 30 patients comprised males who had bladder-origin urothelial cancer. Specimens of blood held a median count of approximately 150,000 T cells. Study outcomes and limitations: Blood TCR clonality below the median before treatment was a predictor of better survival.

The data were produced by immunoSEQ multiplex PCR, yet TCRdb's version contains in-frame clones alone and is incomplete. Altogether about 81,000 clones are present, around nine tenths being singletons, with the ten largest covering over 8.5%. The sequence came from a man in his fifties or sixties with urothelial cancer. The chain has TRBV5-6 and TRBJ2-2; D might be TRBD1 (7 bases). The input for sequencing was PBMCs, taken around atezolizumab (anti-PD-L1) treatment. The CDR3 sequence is CASSFQGGIGELFF. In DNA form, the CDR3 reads TGTGCCAGCAGCTTTCAGGGGGGAATCGGGGAGCTGTTTTTT.